A selection of T cell receptor beta chains follows, all from one sample in a study of long-term antiretroviral therapy in people with HIV. Measured with immunoSEQ multiplex PCR; TCRdb has only the in-frame clones, and not every one. The sample holds fewer than 25,000 clones, more than 75% seen once. Specimen: unsorted PBMCs, collected approximately 2.5 years after starting antiretroviral therapy. Source of these receptors: a woman aged 45-59 years with HIV. Each CDR3 is given with its conserved first and last residue. Fields, in order: D gene, clone size, V gene, J gene, CDR3 DNA, CDR3 protein. The D gene is left open where the match is weak. Expanded clones get a size class; other rows say once, few or many, or leave the size out.

D: NA
size: NA
V: TRBV2
J: TRBJ1-2
DNA: TGTGCCAGCAGTACGGGGGGATTTTCAAACTATGGCTACACCTTC
CDR3: CASSTGGFSNYGYTF

D: TRBD1
size: NA
V: TRBV7-2
J: TRBJ2-7
DNA: TGTGCCAGCACGCGCGGGACAGGCTCCTACGAGCAGTACTTC
CDR3: CASTRGTGSYEQYF

D: NA
size: NA
V: TRBV10-3
J: TRBJ2-5
DNA: TGTGCCATCAGTGAGGCGGCCGTCCGACAAGAGACCCAGTACTTC
CDR3: CAISEAAVRQETQYF

D: TRBD1
size: once
V: TRBV6-5
J: TRBJ2-7
DNA: TGTGCCAGCAGTTACTCGAATAGCAGGGGGAGCGAGCAGTACTTC
CDR3: CASSYSNSRGSEQYF

D: NA
size: NA
V: TRBV18
J: TRBJ1-6
DNA: TGTGCCAGCTCACCAAACCCTTATGGGGATTCACCCCTCCACTTT
CDR3: CASSPNPYGDSPLHF

D: NA
size: NA
V: TRBV19
J: TRBJ1-1
DNA: TGTGCCAGTAGTGGGGGGGGCACTGAAGCTTTCTTT
CDR3: CASSGGGTEAFF

D: NA
size: NA
V: TRBV5-1
J: TRBJ2-2
DNA: TGCGCCAGCAGGCAAAACCTAGCAGGCACCGGGGAGCTGTTTTTT
CDR3: CASRQNLAGTGELFF

D: NA
size: NA
V: TRBV13
J: TRBJ2-7
DNA: TGTGCCAGCAGATCCGGTAAGGGCCAGGGTCAGCAGTACTTC
CDR3: CASRSGKGQGQQYF

D: TRBD2
size: NA
V: TRBV2
J: TRBJ2-1
DNA: TGTGCCAGCAGTGAACCGGCAACCCCTGGACTAGCGGGACTCTCTGTTGAGCAGTTCTTC
CDR3: CASSEPATPGLAGLSVEQFF

D: NA
size: NA
V: TRBV19
J: TRBJ2-3
DNA: TGTGCCAGTAACCCCCGACCATCCTACACAGATACGCAGTATTTT
CDR3: CASNPRPSYTDTQYF

D: NA
size: NA
V: TRBV18
J: TRBJ2-3
DNA: TGTGCCAGCTCATCAAGCTGGCGCACAGATACGCAGTATTTT
CDR3: CASSSSWRTDTQYF

D: TRBD1
size: NA
V: TRBV28
J: TRBJ1-5
DNA: TGTGCCAGCAGTTTAGCCCCCGACAGGGTTTGGAATCAGCCCCAGCATTTT
CDR3: CASSLAPDRVWNQPQHF

D: TRBD2
size: NA
V: TRBV7-6
J: TRBJ2-7
DNA: TGTGCCAGCAGCTTATTAGCGGGAAGCTCCTACGAGCAGTACTTC
CDR3: CASSLLAGSSYEQYF

D: NA
size: NA
V: TRBV13
J: TRBJ2-7
DNA: TGTGCCAGCAGCCTTAGACAGTCCTACGAGCAGTACTTC
CDR3: CASSLRQSYEQYF

D: NA
size: NA
V: TRBV5-8
J: TRBJ1-1
DNA: TGTGCCAGCAACTATTATCAACAGGTGAACACTGAAGCTTTCTTT
CDR3: CASNYYQQVNTEAFF

D: NA
size: NA
V: TRBV2
J: TRBJ2-7
DNA: TGTGCCAGCAGTGGAGAGCCGACTATTTCCTACGAGCAGTACTTC
CDR3: CASSGEPTISYEQYF

D: TRBD1
size: NA
V: TRBV6-5
J: TRBJ1-1
DNA: TGTGCCAGCAGTTACCACAGGGGGGGCACTGAAGCTTTCTTT
CDR3: CASSYHRGGTEAFF

D: NA
size: NA
V: TRBV12-5
J: TRBJ2-7
DNA: TGTGCTAGTGGTTTGCGACTCTCCTACGAGCAGTACTTC
CDR3: CASGLRLSYEQYF

D: TRBD1
size: NA
V: TRBV2
J: TRBJ1-1
DNA: TGTGCCAGCAGAATAAACACCACAGGGGGCACGACTGAAGCTTTCTTT
CDR3: CASRINTTGGTTEAFF

D: NA
size: few
V: TRBV6-6
J: TRBJ1-3
DNA: TGTGCCAGCAGTTACTCGACCAACTCTGGAAACACCATATATTTT
CDR3: CASSYSTNSGNTIYF

D: TRBD2
size: NA
V: TRBV19
J: TRBJ2-1
DNA: TGTGCCAGTAGTATGTGGCTAGCGGGAGATGATGAGCAGTTCTTC
CDR3: CASSMWLAGDDEQFF

D: NA
size: NA
V: TRBV7-2
J: TRBJ2-7
DNA: TGTGCCAGCAGCTTAGGGCCGGGTGACTACGAGCAGTACTTC
CDR3: CASSLGPGDYEQYF

D: TRBD1
size: few
V: TRBV28
J: TRBJ1-2
DNA: TGTGCCAGCAGCTTCCCCGGGACAGGGTTTTACTATGGCTACACCTTC
CDR3: CASSFPGTGFYYGYTF

D: TRBD2
size: once
V: TRBV5-6
J: TRBJ2-7
DNA: TGTGCCAGCAGCTTGGGTCGCGTTAGCGGGATTTGGGAGCAGTACTTC
CDR3: CASSLGRVSGIWEQYF

D: NA
size: once
V: TRBV29-1
J: TRBJ1-1
DNA: TGCAGCGTGGTCCCGACCGAGACTGAAGCTTTCTTT
CDR3: CSVVPTETEAFF

D: NA
size: NA
V: TRBV5-6
J: TRBJ2-3
DNA: TGTGCCAGCAGCTGGACCAGCACAGATACGCAGTATTTT
CDR3: CASSWTSTDTQYF

D: NA
size: NA
V: TRBV5-5
J: TRBJ1-1
DNA: TGTGCCAGCAGCCCCGAGAACAGTTTGAACACTGAAGCTTTCTTT
CDR3: CASSPENSLNTEAFF

D: NA
size: NA
V: TRBV28
J: TRBJ1-2
DNA: TGTGCCAGCAGTTTAGAAACGCCTCCAGGCTACACCTTC
CDR3: CASSLETPPGYTF

D: NA
size: once
V: TRBV14
J: TRBJ2-1
DNA: TGTGCCAGCAGCCAAGATTTGGTAGGGCCGCGAAATGAGCAGTTCTTC
CDR3: CASSQDLVGPRNEQFF

D: NA
size: medium-sized
V: TRBV5-1
J: TRBJ1-2
DNA: TGCGCCAGCAGCTGGGACAAATCCTATGGCTACACCTTC
CDR3: CASSWDKSYGYTF

D: NA
size: NA
V: TRBV14
J: TRBJ2-7
DNA: TGTGCCAGCAGCAAGCAACAGGGTAGGTGGAACGAGCAGTACTTC
CDR3: CASSKQQGRWNEQYF

D: NA
size: NA
V: TRBV4-2
J: TRBJ2-1
DNA: TGTGCCAGCAGCCAAGATGTTACCTCCTACAATGAGCAGTTCTTC
CDR3: CASSQDVTSYNEQFF

D: NA
size: NA
V: TRBV7-9
J: TRBJ1-1
DNA: TGTGCCAGCAGCTTAGGGAGACAATTATTTGAAGCTTTCTTT
CDR3: CASSLGRQLFEAFF

D: NA
size: NA
V: TRBV5-4
J: TRBJ2-7
DNA: TGTGCCAGCAGCTTGGGTAACGAGCAGTACTTC
CDR3: CASSLGNEQYF

D: NA
size: NA
V: TRBV6-6
J: TRBJ2-3
DNA: TGTGCCAGCAGTTATTCGACCGGCACAGATACGCAGTATTTT
CDR3: CASSYSTGTDTQYF

D: NA
size: once
V: TRBV4-3
J: TRBJ2-7
DNA: TGCGCCAGCAGCCCAAAGCATTCAGGCACCTACGAGCAGTACTTC
CDR3: CASSPKHSGTYEQYF

D: TRBD1
size: few
V: TRBV4-1
J: TRBJ1-2
DNA: TGCGCCAGCAGCCCCATCGGGTTTCCGGGACAGGAAATCTCGAACTATGGCTACACCTTC
CDR3: CASSPIGFPGQEISNYGYTF

D: NA
size: NA
V: TRBV30
J: TRBJ1-1
DNA: TGTGCCTGGAGTGAAGGGTGGGGCGCTGAAGCTTTCTTT
CDR3: CAWSEGWGAEAFF

D: NA
size: few
V: TRBV6-6
J: TRBJ1-4
DNA: TGTGCCAGCAGAGTAGGCATAGGCGAAAAACTGTTTTTT
CDR3: CASRVGIGEKLFF

D: NA
size: NA
V: TRBV4-1
J: TRBJ2-1
DNA: TGCGCCAGCAGCCAAGATCCCGGGAGATCCTACAATGAGCAGTTCTTC
CDR3: CASSQDPGRSYNEQFF

D: TRBD1
size: NA
V: TRBV6-6
J: TRBJ1-5
DNA: TGTGCCAGCAGTGGCAGGGGGTACTATAGCAATCAGCCCCAGCATTTT
CDR3: CASSGRGYYSNQPQHF

D: NA
size: NA
V: TRBV20-1
J: TRBJ2-7
DNA: TGCAGTGTTCCGGGAACCTACGAGCAGTACTTC
CDR3: CSVPGTYEQYF

D: TRBD1
size: NA
V: TRBV5-4
J: TRBJ1-2
DNA: TGTGCCAGCAGCGGAACCGGGACAGGGGGCGCGAATGGCTACACCTTC
CDR3: CASSGTGTGGANGYTF

D: NA
size: NA
V: TRBV6-4
J: TRBJ2-1
DNA: TGTGCCAGCAGTGCTAGAGGTGGCGATGAGCAGTTCTTC
CDR3: CASSARGGDEQFF

D: NA
size: NA
V: TRBV13
J: TRBJ2-6
DNA: TGTGCCAGCAGCCCGACACCAGGGACGGGGGCCAACGTCCTGACTTTC
CDR3: CASSPTPGTGANVLTF

D: NA
size: NA
V: TRBV4-3
J: TRBJ2-2
DNA: TGCGCCAGCAGCCAAGATCAGGGGAGCACCGGGGAGCTGTTTTTT
CDR3: CASSQDQGSTGELFF

D: NA
size: once
V: TRBV6-5
J: TRBJ1-2
DNA: TGTGCCAGCAGTTACTCGATTCAGGGGTCCTATGGCTACACCTTC
CDR3: CASSYSIQGSYGYTF

D: NA
size: NA
V: TRBV23-1
J: TRBJ2-7
DNA: TGCGCCAGCAGTCGAATCCCTGGGGGCCCCTACGAGCAGTACTTC
CDR3: CASSRIPGGPYEQYF

D: NA
size: once
V: TRBV18
J: TRBJ2-7
DNA: TGTGCCAGCTCACGGAATTGGGACGTCGACGAGCAGTACTTC
CDR3: CASSRNWDVDEQYF

D: NA
size: NA
V: TRBV25-1
J: TRBJ1-2
DNA: TGTGCCAGCAGCGACGACAGTACTAACTATGGCTACACCTTC
CDR3: CASSDDSTNYGYTF

D: NA
size: NA
V: TRBV7-9
J: TRBJ2-2
DNA: TGTGCCAGCAGCTTTCCGGGACTGTACACCGGGGAGCTGTTTTTT
CDR3: CASSFPGLYTGELFF

D: TRBD2
size: NA
V: TRBV29-1
J: TRBJ2-3
DNA: TGCAGCGCTCGAACTAGCGGGACAGATACGCAGTATTTT
CDR3: CSARTSGTDTQYF

D: TRBD1
size: NA
V: TRBV10-3
J: TRBJ2-7
DNA: TGTGCCATCAGTGACCCTAGGACAGGGGTAGCCTACGAGCAGTACTTC
CDR3: CAISDPRTGVAYEQYF

D: NA
size: NA
V: TRBV7-2
J: TRBJ2-1
DNA: TGTGCCAGCAGCCTAAACTACAATGAGCAGTTCTTC
CDR3: CASSLNYNEQFF

D: NA
size: NA
V: TRBV29-1
J: TRBJ2-1
DNA: TGCAGCGTTGAATGGTTGGGGGGTGCGATTAATGAGCAGTTCTTC
CDR3: CSVEWLGGAINEQFF

D: NA
size: once
V: TRBV7-8
J: TRBJ2-2
DNA: TGTGCCATCCAGGGGATGAACACCGGGGAGCTGTTTTTT
CDR3: CAIQGMNTGELFF

D: NA
size: NA
V: TRBV2
J: TRBJ2-3
DNA: TGTGCCAGCAGACCTTTTAGCACAGATACGCAGTATTTT
CDR3: CASRPFSTDTQYF

D: TRBD2
size: NA
V: TRBV7-9
J: TRBJ2-5
DNA: TGTGCCAGCAGCCCGGGACTAGCGGGAGGGAACCAAGAGACCCAGTACTTC
CDR3: CASSPGLAGGNQETQYF

D: TRBD2
size: once
V: TRBV18
J: TRBJ2-1
DNA: TGTGCCAGCTCACCACAAGAATGGATAGCGGGAGCCACCTACAATGAGCAGTTCTTC
CDR3: CASSPQEWIAGATYNEQFF